Sequencing of this TCR beta chain was carried out in a study of shared clonotypes between healthy human individuals. Overall study findings and caveats: Investigators collected only blood, and repertoires in tissues likely differ. The sharing of 4% to 5.5% of naive CD4 clonotypes was seen across a handful of donors.

On this clone: The target antigen is unknown.

Each subset's genomic DNA was split evenly across several immunoSEQ plates. Measured with immunoSEQ multiplex PCR; TCRdb has only the in-frame clones, and not every one. The sample includes 2 million to 2.5 million clones, approximately 90% seen only once; the top ten take more than 0.35%. Germline loops: CDR1 MNHNY, CDR2 SVGAGI (reference sequence). The CDR3 length is 16 residues. The trim removed 5 bases at V and 2 bases at J, leaving 6 bases unmatched. Each donor was a Caucasian adult residing in Nashville, Tennessee. The V call is TRBV6-6, the J call TRBJ2-3; 11 bases are a match to TRBD2. The sequencing sample was made of naive CD4+ T cells from PBMCs. Sample subset: CD45RA+ positively selected. The receptor was isolated from a young man in good health. Some clones in this sample may be carry-over from other donors' samples. The DNA for the CDR3 is TGTGCCAGCAGTCCCGGGACTAGCGGCTTCACAGATACGCAGTATTTT. It encodes CASSPGTSGFTDTQYF.